This T cell receptor (beta chain) stems from a study of blood T cell repertoires in COVID-19. The table lists this clone with a few counts. This CDR3 contains 15 residues. The germline gives CDR1 SGHTA, CDR2 FQGNSA. V dropped 4 bases and J dropped 7; count of bases not matched to a gene: 7. Assay used: immunoSEQ multiplex PCR; TCRdb lists only in-frame clones, some missing. The sample carries some 200,000 clones, around four fifths recorded once. The chain employs TRBV7-2 and TRBJ1-6, with TRBD1 matching 7 bases. Source material: PBMCs or T cells enriched from blood (not recorded which). The TCR comes from a man in his forties who had recovered from COVID-19. CDR3 sequence (DNA): TGTGCCAGCAGCTATAGACAGGGTCGGAATTCACCCCTCCACTTT. Its translation is CASSYRQGRNSPLHF.